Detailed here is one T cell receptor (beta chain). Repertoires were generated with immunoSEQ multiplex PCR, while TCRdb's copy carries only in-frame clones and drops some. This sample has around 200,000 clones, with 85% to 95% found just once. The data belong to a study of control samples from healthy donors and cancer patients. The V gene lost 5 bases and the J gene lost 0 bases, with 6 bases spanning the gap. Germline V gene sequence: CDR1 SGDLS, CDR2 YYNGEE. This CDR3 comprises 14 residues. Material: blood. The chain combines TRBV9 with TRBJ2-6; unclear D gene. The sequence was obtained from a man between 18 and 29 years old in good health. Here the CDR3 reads CASSAPSGANVLTF. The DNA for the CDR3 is TGTGCCAGCAGTGCCCCCTCTGGGGCCAACGTCCTGACTTTC.